This T cell receptor (beta chain) was documented in a study of blood T cell repertoires in COVID-19 (dated by TCRdb to 2020 to 2022). Regarding the research as a whole: Samples from collaborators originated in the United States, Italy and Spain and spanned both the acute and convalescent phases of COVID-19. The material from the prospective study consisted of cDNA or gDNA derived from T cells, B-cell-depleted T cells, or PBMCs. The dataset comprised deeply sampled blood TCRbeta repertoires from subjects exposed to, actively infected with, or recovered from COVID-19. A freely available public database, intended as a resource for researchers studying the immune response to SARS-CoV-2, is where the repertoires were released. Samples came from the ongoing ImmuneRACE study (first 160 participants) plus 1,254 subjects from 6 global collaborators. Nearly every sample came with metadata listing a de-identified subject ID, COVID-19 status, age in years and sex. Where HLA class I and class II types were available, the types were taken from metadata supplied by the sample provider, not from assay-based typing.

Participants in the prospective study were aged about 18 to 100 years, lived in under 30 United States geographic areas, and enrolled through a virtual design. In the prospective study, cohorts were assigned on the basis of participant-reported clinical history obtained from a screening survey and a study questionnaire. Exposed participants had been in contact with someone with a PCR-confirmed or clinician-diagnosed COVID-19 case within 2 weeks of study entry. In the prospective study, whole blood, serum and a nasopharyngeal or oropharyngeal swab were collected from each participant by mobile phlebotomists. Over an approximately 2-month period, participants in the prospective study had the option of providing additional blood draws and questionnaires. Before DNA extraction, blood samples from the prospective study were shipped at room temperature or frozen. Broad study findings and their caveats: Clinical and demographic metadata were provided uncurated, with the amount varying by source and participant.

TCRbeta CDR3 regions were amplified from genomic DNA using the immunoSEQ Assay, a bias-controlled multiplex PCR. The authors processed their data as follows. The number of nucleated cells in each sample was estimated from the amplification of reference gene primers within the assay. Sequence reads were collapsed and filtered to measure the absolute abundance of every unique TCRbeta CDR3 rearrangement. Productive Simpson clonality was computed per sample as the square root of Simpson's diversity index over productive rearrangements. TCRdb took this table from immuneACCESS and kept in-frame rearrangements with V and J called. Such tables lack part of the clones; where checked against another copy, unresolved V genes explain under half of the gap, and the rest is unexplained. V and J calls and clone size come straight from that table; D and trimming were deduced from the DNA. Here the sample has hundreds of thousands of clones; about four fifths occur a single time. The ten largest account for 5% of the sample.

Counted from cysteine to phenylalanine, this CDR3 has 13 amino acids. The CDR3 DNA has 39 bases and is translated from base 1. Worth noting for this clone: Its antigen target is currently unknown. Per-base quality was not reported, and no clone a single base away is much larger than it.

The receptor was isolated from a man aged 35 to 55 who had been exposed to COVID-19. Sequencing used PBMCs or T cells enriched from blood (not recorded which). The V and J segments used are TRBV7-5 and TRBJ1-1; the table calls TRBD1, which could not be checked here. TRBV7-5 is flagged as a pseudogene. The CDR3 region: CANPTGLNTEAFF. The DNA sequence follows: TGTGCCAATCCGACAGGCTTGAACACTGAAGCTTTCTTT.